The 7 T cell receptor beta chains below all came from one sample that was sequenced in a study of blood T cell repertoires in COVID-19. Clones were sequenced by immunoSEQ multiplex PCR, and TCRdb holds only the in-frame ones, with some missing. This sample has 200,000 to 300,000 clones, with around four fifths found just once. Material: peripheral blood. The source is a man aged 50-59 years with acute or convalescent COVID-19.

This clone has more than one count but fewer than ten. The rearrangement joins TRBV5-1 to TRBJ1-6, with D perhaps TRBD1 (6 bases). The V and J ends lost 7 bases and 5 bases respectively, with 13 bases between them. The CDR3 is made up of 14 amino acids. CDR1 and CDR2 (germline): SGHRS, YFSETQ. DNA for the CDR3: TGCGCCAGCTCTATAGGGGGTAATAATTCACCCCTCCACTTT. Its protein product is CASSIGGNNSPLHF.

This rearrangement joins TRBV2 to TRBJ1-2; 8 bases agree with TRBD1. Germline CDR1 and CDR2: SNHLY and FYNNEI. The ends lost 2 bases at V and 4 bases at J; junction bases unmatched: 6. The CDR3 is 15 amino acids. This CDR3 reads CASSEWATGAYGYTF. As DNA, the CDR3 is TGTGCCAGCAGTGAATGGGCGACAGGGGCCTATGGCTACACCTTC.

The chain employs TRBV9 and TRBJ2-1, with TRBD1 identical over 7 bases. In germline, CDR1 is SGDLS, CDR2 YYNGEE. Losses at the gene ends were 4 bases for V and 2 bases for J; bases not matched to a gene: 15. The CDR3 is made up of 18 amino acids. In DNA, the CDR3 is TGTGCCAGCAGCCCCAACCGGGTGGGGACAGAGACCTACAATGAGCAGTTCTTC. It codes for CASSPNRVGTETYNEQFF.

In this sample, this clone turned up once. The V and J genes are TRBV24-1 and TRBJ1-2; the match to TRBD1 covers 9 bases. With 4 bases clipped from V and 8 bases from J, the junction kept 7 bases outside the gene matches. Looked up from germline, CDR1 is KGHDR and CDR2 is SFDVKD. The CDR3 spans 14 residues. The CDR3 DNA sequence: TGTGCCACCAGTGAAACCGGGACAGGGACCGGCTACACCTTC. Amino acids: CATSETGTGTGYTF.

This chain links TRBV6-5 with TRBJ1-2; possibly TRBD1 for D (6 bases). The CDR3 runs to 15 residues. Germline CDR1 and CDR2: MNHEY and SVGAGI. V was pared by 2 bases and J by 6 bases, with 16 bases between. The CDR3 here is CASSYGTSRRNGYTF. CDR3 DNA: TGTGCCAGCAGTTACGGGACATCTAGAAGGAATGGCTACACCTTC.

The chain recombines TRBV6-1 with TRBJ1-3; TRBD1 might be the D (6 bases). The CDR3 extends over 15 amino acids. CDR1 and CDR2 from the germline V gene are MNHNS and SASEGT. V dropped 1 base and J dropped 4 bases, with 11 bases sitting between them. The CDR3 DNA reads as TGTGCCAGCAGTGAAGGACAGGCTGCCGGAAACACCATATATTTT. This encodes CASSEGQAAGNTIYF.

The gene calls are TRBV18 and TRBJ2-3, with 9 bases lining up with TRBD1. The junction had 4 bases not matched to a gene; V was cut back by 3 bases and J by 0 bases. The CDR3 is 16 residues long. The germline V gene encodes CDR1 KGHSH and CDR2 LQKENI. CDR3: CASSPWTGVSTDTQYF. CDR3 DNA: TGTGCCAGCTCACCGTGGACAGGGGTGAGCACAGATACGCAGTATTTT.